One sample yielded the 22 T cell receptor beta chains listed below, sequenced in a study of T cell changes during pregnancy in multiple sclerosis. Produced via immunoSEQ multiplex PCR; TCRdb's table is partial and in-frame only. The sample holds approximately 88,000 clones, 94% seen once. Sample: peripheral blood, taken in the third trimester of pregnancy. The receptors derive from a female donor with multiple sclerosis, enrolled in a pregnancy study.

The gene calls are TRBV9 and TRBJ2-7; 9 bases line up with TRBD1. Trimming at V came to 4 bases and at J to 4 bases, leaving 12 bases not matched to a gene. CDR1 is SGDLS and CDR2 is YYNGEE in the germline V gene. The CDR3 sequence is 16 residues long. The chain's CDR3 is CASSPRSGQGYYEQYF. The CDR3 bases are TGTGCCAGCAGCCCACGGTCGGGACAGGGTTATTACGAGCAGTACTTC.

In its sample, this clone was seen once. The chain joins TRBV6-5 to TRBJ2-5; D not resolved. V lost 0 bases to trimming and J lost 4 bases, with 9 bases between them. The V gene's germline CDR1 is MNHEY and CDR2 SVGAGI. The CDR3 has 14 amino acids. The CDR3 loop is CASSYSNLRETQYF. As DNA, the CDR3 is TGTGCCAGCAGTTACTCGAATCTGAGAGAGACCCAGTACTTC.

The rearrangement uses TRBV6-6 and TRBJ1-1; a weak D match, TRBD1 (6 bases). Trimming stripped 4 bases from V and 5 bases from J, with 11 bases between. The germline gives CDR1 MNHNY, CDR2 SVGAGI (reference sequence). CDR3 size: 13 residues. The CDR3 here is CASSSAGATEAFF. DNA of the CDR3: TGTGCCAGCAGTTCCGCAGGGGCTACTGAAGCTTTCTTT.

The chain combines TRBV30 with TRBJ2-1; D possibly corresponds to TRBD1 (6 bases). The CDR3 loop spans 11 amino acids. Germline-derived CDR1 and CDR2 are GTSNPN and SVGIG (reference sequence). The V gene lost 5 bases and the J gene lost 6 bases, with 8 bases spanning the gap. The CDR3 DNA reads TGTGCCTGGGACAGGTCCAATGAGCAGTTCTTC. Translating gives CAWDRSNEQFF.

This clone came up once. V and J are TRBV5-1 and TRBJ2-1; possibly TRBD1 for D (6 bases). The germline gives CDR1 SGHRS, CDR2 YFSETQ. V was trimmed by 1 base and J by 15 bases, leaving 23 bases between them. The CDR3 is 15 amino acids. The CDR3: CASSLIPVQGAVPFF. Here the CDR3 DNA reads TGCGCCAGCAGCTTGATACCTGTACAGGGCGCCGTGCCGTTCTTC.

V gene TRBV6-5 combines with J gene TRBJ2-7; tentatively, D is TRBD1 (6 bases). This CDR3 spans 13 amino acids. V was trimmed by 4 bases and J by 6 bases, leaving 13 bases between them. Germline CDR1 is MNHEY and CDR2 is SVGAGI. The CDR3, as DNA: TGTGCCAGCAGTTTGAGAACAGGGAGCGAGCAGTACTTC. Amino acid sequence: CASSLRTGSEQYF.

The table lists this clone with a few counts. This sequence joins TRBV6-1 and TRBJ2-5, with no clear D. Germline V CDR1 and CDR2: MNHNS, SASEGT. V shed 4 bases and J shed 0 bases, with 18 bases lying between them. The CDR3 is 17 residues long. The CDR3 protein is CASSGPPHFPYQETQYF. CDR3 DNA sequence: TGTGCCAGCAGTGGTCCTCCCCACTTCCCGTACCAAGAGACCCAGTACTTC.

The chain is built from TRBV2 and TRBJ2-2; TRBD1 matches at 10 bases. The J segment lost 4 bases and the V segment lost 8 bases, leaving 4 bases of the junction unmatched. The CDR3 is 14 amino acids. The V gene's germline CDR1 is SNHLY and CDR2 FYNNEI. In nucleotides, the CDR3 is TGTGCCAGCTGGACAGGGGGGGGCACCGGGGAGCTGTTTTTT. Protein sequence: CASWTGGGTGELFF.

DNA for the CDR3: TGTGCCTGGAAACCGGGTTATAGCAATCAGCCCCAGCATTTT. Its translation is CAWKPGYSNQPQHF. J is TRBJ1-5 and V is TRBV30; unclear D gene. The CDR3 has 14 residues. Trimming removed 4 bases at V and 0 bases at J, with 10 bases between. CDR1 GTSNPN and CDR2 SVGIG come from the germline V gene (reference sequence).

The chain combines TRBV2 with TRBJ1-2; D perhaps matches TRBD1 (6 bases). The CDR3 loop spans 14 amino acids. In germline, CDR1 is SNHLY, CDR2 FYNNEI. V lost 4 bases, J lost 5 bases, and 14 bases lay in between. The CDR3 protein is CASSATPQGYGYTF. CDR3 bases: TGTGCCAGCAGTGCAACCCCTCAGGGGTATGGCTACACCTTC. Using reference TRBV2 and TRBJ1-2 for the parts outside the CDR3, the full variable domain is EPEVTQTPSHQVTQMGQEVILRCVPISNHLYFYWYRQILGQKVEFLVSFYNNEISEKSEIFDDQFSVERPDGSNFTLKIRSTKLEDSAMYFCASSATPQGYGYTFGSGTRLTVV.

The chain combines TRBV19 with TRBJ2-1; 11 bases are shared with TRBD1. Germline CDR1 is LNHDA and CDR2 is SQIVND (reference sequence). The CDR3 runs to 15 residues. V lost 5 bases and J lost 1; bases outside the gene matches: 1. The CDR3 loop is CASSRDRGSYNEQFF. CDR3 DNA: TGTGCCAGTAGTCGGGACAGGGGGTCCTACAATGAGCAGTTCTTC.

The genes are TRBV5-4 and TRBJ2-2; TRBD1 aligns across 7 bases. Germline CDR1 SGHNT, CDR2 YYREEE (reference sequence). The CDR3 runs to 13 residues. V was pared by 2 bases and J by 6 bases, with 1 base of the junction left unmatched. The CDR3: CASSLGQAGELFF. CDR3 sequence (DNA): TGTGCCAGCAGCTTAGGACAGGCCGGGGAGCTGTTTTTT.

This rearrangement joins TRBV20-1 to TRBJ2-1; D uncertain. CDR3 length: 10 amino acids. V was pared by 5 bases and J by 7 bases, with 6 bases between. Germline CDR1 DFQATT, CDR2 SNEGSKA (reference sequence). Here the CDR3 DNA reads TGCAGTGCTTCCCTTAATGAGCAGTTCTTC. Protein: CSASLNEQFF.

This clone turned up a few times. V gene TRBV30 combines with J gene TRBJ1-2; no reliable D call. Trimming took 0 bases from V and 5 from J, leaving 10 bases between them. CDR3 length: 13 amino acids. Germline CDR1 reads GTSNPN; CDR2 reads SVGIG (reference sequence). In DNA form, the CDR3 reads TGTGCCTGGAGTGTAAGTGAACGGTATGGCTACACCTTC. Its translation is CAWSVSERYGYTF.

V usage is TRBV6-4 and J usage is TRBJ2-1, with 12 bases identical to TRBD2. Germline V gene lookup returns CDR1 MRHNA and CDR2 SNTAGT. Losses at the gene ends were 2 bases for V and 6 bases for J; bases not matched to a gene: 2. This CDR3 comprises 15 residues. The CDR3 coding sequence is TGTGCCAGCAGTGACCTAGCGGGAGGGCTCAATGAGCAGTTCTTC. Its translation is CASSDLAGGLNEQFF.

V is TRBV19 and J is TRBJ2-1; TRBD2 is a possible D gene (6 bases). The CDR3 totals 13 residues. V lost 3 bases and J 8 bases, leaving 11 bases between the germline ends. Looked up from germline, CDR1 is LNHDA and CDR2 is SQIVND (reference sequence). CDR3 region: CASSIKQRDEQFF. The CDR3 nucleotides read TGTGCCAGTAGTATTAAGCAGCGGGATGAGCAGTTCTTC. The full variable domain, rest sourced from reference TRBV19 and TRBJ2-1, is DGGITQSPKYLFRKEGQNVTLSCEQNLNHDAMYWYRQDPGQGLRLIYYSQIVNDFQKGDIAEGYSVSREKKESFPLTVTSAQKNPTAFYLCASSIKQRDEQFFGPGTRLTVL.

This chain links TRBV4-2 with TRBJ2-6, with D perhaps matching TRBD1 (6 bases). The CDR3 runs to 14 residues. Trimming took off 2 bases at V and 4 bases at J, with 6 bases between the two ends. The germline CDR1 and CDR2 sequences are LGHNA and YNFKEQ. DNA for the CDR3: TGTGCCAGCAGCCAACAGGGGGGGGCCAACGTCCTGACTTTC. This translates into CASSQQGGANVLTF.

V gene TRBV30 combines with J gene TRBJ1-2; 10 bases agree with TRBD1. Trimming cost V 5 bases and J 2 bases; bases outside gene matches: 14. Germline V gene sequence: CDR1 GTSNPN, CDR2 SVGIG (reference sequence). The CDR3 sequence is 17 residues long. CDR3 loop: CAWLPSTGGYDNYGYTF. For the CDR3, the DNA is TGTGCCTGGCTCCCCTCGACAGGGGGCTACGACAACTATGGCTACACCTTC.

The V gene is TRBV7-3, the J gene TRBJ1-1, with D hard to call. This CDR3 has 20 residues. CDR1 and CDR2 (germline): SGHTA, FQGTGA. With 7 bases removed from V and 0 bases from J, the gap between germline ends came to 30 bases. The chain's CDR3 is CASTLWTYGLCLRLNTEAFF. DNA of the CDR3: TGTGCCAGCACCCTATGGACTTACGGACTCTGTCTCCGATTGAACACTGAAGCTTTCTTT.

This chain connects TRBV10-3 to TRBJ2-7, with 10 bases matching TRBD2. Germline trimming cut 3 bases from V and 2 bases from J; bases unmatched to any gene: 7. From germline, CDR1 is ENHRY and CDR2 SYGVKD. The CDR3 has 16 amino acids. DNA for the CDR3: TGTGCCATCAGTGATCCTTATAGCGGGGGGACCTACGAGCAGTACTTC. Encoded protein: CAISDPYSGGTYEQYF.

The chain uses TRBV29-1 and TRBJ1-2; D not resolved. The CDR3 consists of 11 residues. Between the trimmed V and J ends, which lost 0 bases and 7 bases, there was a span of 6 bases. CDR1 and CDR2 (germline): SQVTM, ANQGSEA. The CDR3 DNA follows: TGCAGCGTTGAAGAGAGGGTTGGCTACACCTTC. This sequence encodes CSVEERVGYTF.

V usage is TRBV7-9 and J usage is TRBJ1-1; TRBD1 aligns across 9 bases. V dropped 1 base and J dropped 4; count of bases not matched to a gene: 7. There are 16 residues in the CDR3. Germline-derived CDR1 and CDR2 are SEHNR and FQNEAQ (reference sequence). CDR3 region: CASSLGTGALGTEAFF. Here the CDR3 DNA reads TGTGCCAGCAGCTTAGGGACAGGGGCTCTAGGCACTGAAGCTTTCTTT.